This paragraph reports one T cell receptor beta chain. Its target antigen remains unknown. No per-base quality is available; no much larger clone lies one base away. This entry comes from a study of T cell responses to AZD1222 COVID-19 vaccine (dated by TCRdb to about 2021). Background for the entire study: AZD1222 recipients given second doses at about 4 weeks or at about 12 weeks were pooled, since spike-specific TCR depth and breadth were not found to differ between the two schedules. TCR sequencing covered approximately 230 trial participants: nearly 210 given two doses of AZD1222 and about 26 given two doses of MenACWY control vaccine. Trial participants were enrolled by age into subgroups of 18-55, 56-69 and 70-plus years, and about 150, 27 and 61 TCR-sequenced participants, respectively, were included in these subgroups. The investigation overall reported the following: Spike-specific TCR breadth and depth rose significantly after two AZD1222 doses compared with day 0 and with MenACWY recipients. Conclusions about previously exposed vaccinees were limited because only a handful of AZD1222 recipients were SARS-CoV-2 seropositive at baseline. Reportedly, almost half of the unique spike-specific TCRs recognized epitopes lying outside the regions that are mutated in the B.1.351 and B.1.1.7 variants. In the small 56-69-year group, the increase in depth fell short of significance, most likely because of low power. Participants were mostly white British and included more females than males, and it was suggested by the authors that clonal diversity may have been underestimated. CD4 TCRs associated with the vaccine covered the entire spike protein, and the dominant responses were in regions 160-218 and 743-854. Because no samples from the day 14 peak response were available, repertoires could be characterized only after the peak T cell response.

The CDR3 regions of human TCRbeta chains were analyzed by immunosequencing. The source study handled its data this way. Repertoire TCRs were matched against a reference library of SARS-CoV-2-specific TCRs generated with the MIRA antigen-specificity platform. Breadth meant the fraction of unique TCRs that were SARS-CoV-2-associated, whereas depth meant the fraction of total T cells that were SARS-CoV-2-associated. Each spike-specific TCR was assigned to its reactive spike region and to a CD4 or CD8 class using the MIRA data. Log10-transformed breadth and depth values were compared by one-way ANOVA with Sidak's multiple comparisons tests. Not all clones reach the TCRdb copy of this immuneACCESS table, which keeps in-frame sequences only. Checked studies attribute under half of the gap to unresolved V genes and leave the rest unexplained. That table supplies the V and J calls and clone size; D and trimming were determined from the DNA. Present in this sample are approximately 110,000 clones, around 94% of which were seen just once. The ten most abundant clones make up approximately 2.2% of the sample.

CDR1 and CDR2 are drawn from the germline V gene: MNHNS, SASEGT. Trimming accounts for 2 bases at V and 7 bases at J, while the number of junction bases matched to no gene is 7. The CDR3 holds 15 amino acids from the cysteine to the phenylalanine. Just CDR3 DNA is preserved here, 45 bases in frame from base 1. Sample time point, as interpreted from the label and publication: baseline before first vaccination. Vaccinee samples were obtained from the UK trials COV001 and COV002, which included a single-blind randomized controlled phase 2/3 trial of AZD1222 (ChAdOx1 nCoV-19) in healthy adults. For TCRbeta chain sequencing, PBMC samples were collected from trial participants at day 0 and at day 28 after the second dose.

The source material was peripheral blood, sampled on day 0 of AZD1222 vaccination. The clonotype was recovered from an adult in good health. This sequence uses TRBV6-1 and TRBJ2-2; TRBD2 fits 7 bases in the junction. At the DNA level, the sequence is TGTGCCAGCAGTGAAATGGCGGGAGCCGTCGGGGAGCTGTTTTTT. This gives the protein CASSEMAGAVGELFF.